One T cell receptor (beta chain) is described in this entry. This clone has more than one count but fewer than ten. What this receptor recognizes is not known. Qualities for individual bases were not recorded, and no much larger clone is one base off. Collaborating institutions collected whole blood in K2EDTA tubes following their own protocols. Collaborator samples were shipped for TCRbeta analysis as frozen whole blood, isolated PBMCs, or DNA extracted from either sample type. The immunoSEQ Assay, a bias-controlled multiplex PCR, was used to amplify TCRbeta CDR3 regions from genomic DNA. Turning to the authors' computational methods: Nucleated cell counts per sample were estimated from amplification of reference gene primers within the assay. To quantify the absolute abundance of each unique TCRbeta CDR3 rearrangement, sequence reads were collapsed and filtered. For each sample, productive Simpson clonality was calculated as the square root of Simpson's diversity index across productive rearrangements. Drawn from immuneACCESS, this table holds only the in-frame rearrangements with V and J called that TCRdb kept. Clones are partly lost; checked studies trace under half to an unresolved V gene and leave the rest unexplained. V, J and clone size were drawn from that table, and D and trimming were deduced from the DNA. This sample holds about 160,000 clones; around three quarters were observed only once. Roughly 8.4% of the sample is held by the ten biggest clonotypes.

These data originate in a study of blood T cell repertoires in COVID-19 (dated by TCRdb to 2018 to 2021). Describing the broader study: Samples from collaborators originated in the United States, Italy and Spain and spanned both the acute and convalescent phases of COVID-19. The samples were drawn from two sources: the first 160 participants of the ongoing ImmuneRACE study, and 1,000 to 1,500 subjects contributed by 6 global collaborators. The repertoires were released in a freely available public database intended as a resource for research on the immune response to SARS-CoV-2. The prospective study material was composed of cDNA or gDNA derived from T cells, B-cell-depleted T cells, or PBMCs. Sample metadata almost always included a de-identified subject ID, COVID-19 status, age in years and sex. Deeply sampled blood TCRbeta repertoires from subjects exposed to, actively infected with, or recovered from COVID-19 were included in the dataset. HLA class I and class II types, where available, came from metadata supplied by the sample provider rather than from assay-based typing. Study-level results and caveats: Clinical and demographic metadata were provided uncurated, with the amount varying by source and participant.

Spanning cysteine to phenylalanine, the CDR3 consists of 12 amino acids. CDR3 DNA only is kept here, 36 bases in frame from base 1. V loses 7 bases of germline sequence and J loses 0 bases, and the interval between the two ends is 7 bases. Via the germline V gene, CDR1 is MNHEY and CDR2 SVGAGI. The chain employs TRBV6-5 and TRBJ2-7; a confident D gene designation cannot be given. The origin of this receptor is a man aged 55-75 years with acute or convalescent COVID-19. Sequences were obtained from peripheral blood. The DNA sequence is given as TGTGCCAGCACCCTAAGCTCCTACGAGCAGTACTTC. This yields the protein CASTLSSYEQYF.